This T cell receptor beta chain emerged from a study of T cells in women clearing cervical HPV infection (dated by TCRdb to between 2018 and 2020). With regard to the full study: Cases were some 26 women with histologically confirmed HPV16-related CIN3 or worse, including a couple of invasive cancers. The controls were fewer than 30 women whose single incident HPV16 infection cleared within 12 months with no development of precancer or cancer. Blood from cases was collected at the visit where the lesion was first found, while blood from controls was collected once the infection could no longer be detected. Among cases, blood sampling came a median of nearly 150 days after lesion detection, with an interquartile range of about 80 to 230 days. HLA typing was available for only a few women, so HLA type could not be excluded as a confounder. Nested within Costa Rica's Guanacaste HPV Natural History Study, an exploratory proof-of-principle case-control study compared TCR repertoires across cervical HPV16 outcomes. Cases were matched to controls by age within five years and by the year the sample was collected. Cases had a median age of almost 35 years compared with 38 for controls, and baseline characteristics showed no significant differences between the groups. The parent cohort enrolled about 10,000 women aged 18 or older in Guanacaste, Costa Rica, in 1993 to 1994 and followed the women for seven years. Five blinded duplicates per group were added as quality controls, giving approximately 60 samples: 50 or so participants and 10 replicates. Study-wide findings and limitations: CIN3+ cases had significantly higher TCR repertoire richness than controls across sequencing depths, but evenness did not differ between the groups. Because the number of T cells in each sample was unknown, differences in richness could reflect differing T-cell content rather than repertoire biology. The cross-sectional design could not show whether the associations came before the infection or were a result of it, and neither effector/memory subsets nor HPV-specific T cells were isolated. Cases were distinguished from controls with an estimated AUC of approximately 0.83 by random forest classifiers combining richness and V gene abundances. Lower TRBV6-7 relative abundance was observed in cases than in controls (around 0.1% versus 0.15%; Bonferroni P = 0.0008).

Points on this clone: What this receptor recognizes is not known. The read is 3 residues too short to cover the CDR3 end, so that end is filled in from the germline J gene.

Every participant had a single incident cervical HPV16 infection, and prevalent HPV16 infections were excluded. Cervical HPV DNA was detected with MY09/MY11 PCR, and genotyping was done by dot-blot hybridization. Roughly 15 mL of heparinized blood were centrifuged, and the buffy coat was aliquoted, frozen at -30°C, then stored at -80°C. Genomic DNA was extracted from buffy coat specimens using QIAGEN kits. The CDR3 holds 14 amino acids from the cysteine to the phenylalanine. The DNA covers only part of the CDR3, 33 bases in frame from base 1. V and J lose 0 bases and 1 base, and a span of 8 bases separates them. CDR1 SGHDT and CDR2 YYEEEE are derived from the germline V gene. TCR beta CDR3 regions were amplified by multiplex PCR from an average of approximately 1,200 ng genomic DNA per sample using the immunoSEQ assay. To correct primer bias, the assay used a complete synthetic TCR repertoire to set an amplification baseline. The amplicons were sequenced on the Illumina platform. The study's own analysis went as follows. Error correction of the sequences involved clustering with frequency ratios plus a modified nearest-neighbor algorithm, after which the sequences were analyzed in the immunoSEQ Analyzer using IMGT gene definitions. TCR richness and evenness were averaged over 20 rarefaction repeats at each rarefaction depth, excluding samples with fewer sequences than the depth. Wilcoxon rank sum tests with FDR correction were used to compare relative abundances of V, D and J genes between the groups. In the blinded duplicates, the intraclass correlation was around 96% for TCR richness and averaged 76.4% across 60 to 70 gene segments. Entries here come from immuneACCESS through TCRdb and include only in-frame sequences with V and J called. Some clones fail to appear in such tables; in the studies checked, an unresolved V gene covers under half of the shortfall, and the cause of the remainder is unknown. That table furnishes V, J and clone size, whereas the DNA furnished D and trimming. This sample's table contains some 39,000 clones. The leading ten clones occupy approximately 6.3% of the sample.

The receptor's source is a woman aged 18 to 75 with a cervical HPV16 infection that either progressed to CIN3+ or cleared (not recorded which). The chain couples TRBV5-6 to TRBJ2-7, and perhaps TRBD2 as D gene, on 5 matching bases. Sequencing was performed on blood buffy coat. CDR3 DNA (partial): TGTGCCAGCAGCTTGGTCGGGGAGTCCTACGAG. This translates into CASSLVGESYE. The full CDR3 protein is CASSLVGESYEQYF. When the CDR3 is completed using the reference TRBV5-6 and TRBJ2-7 genes on either side, the full variable domain is DAGVTQSPTHLIKTRGQQVTLRCSPKSGHDTVSWYQQALGQGPQFIFQYYEEEERQRGNFPDRFSGHQFPNYSSELNVNALLLGDSALYLCASSLVGESYEQYFGPGTRLTVT.